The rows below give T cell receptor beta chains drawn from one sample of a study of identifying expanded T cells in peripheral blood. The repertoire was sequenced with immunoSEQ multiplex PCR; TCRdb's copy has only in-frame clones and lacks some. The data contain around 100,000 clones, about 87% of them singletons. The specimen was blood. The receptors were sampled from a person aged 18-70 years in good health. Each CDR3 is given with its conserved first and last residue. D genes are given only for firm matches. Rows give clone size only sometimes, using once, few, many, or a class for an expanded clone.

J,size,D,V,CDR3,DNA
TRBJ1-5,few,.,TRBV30,CAWSVLRNQPQHF,TGTGCCTGGAGTGTACTACGAAATCAGCCCCAGCATTTT
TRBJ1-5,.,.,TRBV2,CASSETRTQPQHF,TGTGCCAGCAGTGAAACAAGGACGCAGCCCCAGCATTTT
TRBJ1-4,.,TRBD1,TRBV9,CASSPETGGGEKLFF,TGTGCCAGCAGCCCAGAGACAGGGGGAGGTGAAAAACTGTTTTTT
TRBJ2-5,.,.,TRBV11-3,CASSLHYRETQYF,TGTGCCAGCAGCTTACACTACCGGGAGACCCAGTACTTC
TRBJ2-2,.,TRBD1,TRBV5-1,CASSSGAGGTTGELFF,TGCGCCAGCAGCTCCGGCGCAGGGGGTACAACCGGGGAGCTGTTTTTT
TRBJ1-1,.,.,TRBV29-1,CSVEEHGAEAFF,TGCAGCGTTGAGGAGCATGGCGCTGAAGCTTTCTTT
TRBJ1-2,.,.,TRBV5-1,CASSLGPGYGYTF,TGCGCCAGCAGCTTGGGGCCTGGGTATGGCTACACCTTC
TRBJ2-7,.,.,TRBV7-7,CASSLDPGREQYF,TGTGCCAGCAGCTTAGACCCGGGAAGGGAGCAGTACTTC
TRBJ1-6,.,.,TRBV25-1,CASSELGRPLHF,TGTGCCAGCAGTGAATTAGGTAGACCCCTCCACTTT
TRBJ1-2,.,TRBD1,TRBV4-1,CASSHSGTGAIDGYTF,TGCGCCAGCAGCCACTCCGGGACAGGGGCGATTGATGGCTACACCTTC
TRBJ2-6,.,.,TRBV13,CASSPHEGVGANVLTF,TGTGCCAGCAGCCCGCATGAGGGGGTCGGGGCCAACGTCCTGACTTTC
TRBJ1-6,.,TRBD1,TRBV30,CAWDRGTGSPPLHF,TGTGCCTGGGACCGGGGGACAGGGAGTCCACCCCTCCACTTT
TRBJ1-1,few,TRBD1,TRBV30,CAWAIGQGRTEAFF,TGTGCCTGGGCTATAGGACAGGGCCGCACTGAAGCTTTCTTT
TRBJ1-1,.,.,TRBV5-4,CATRGENTEAFF,TGTGCCACACGGGGGGAGAACACTGAAGCTTTCTTT
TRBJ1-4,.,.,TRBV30,CAWSLGSDEKLFF,TGTGCCTGGAGTCTAGGGTCGGATGAAAAACTGTTTTTT